This T cell receptor (beta chain) was identified in a study of T cell repertoires in cytomegalovirus infection. For the study at large: From public TCR beta signatures came an indication of both CMV infection and matching HLA type.

TCRdb reanalysed the reads using MiXCR and keeps one entry per CDR3 protein. The profile shows about 920,000 distinct CDR3 sequences, around 31% of them singletons. About this clonotype itself: Its target is unknown.

The CDR3 spans 15 residues. The germline V gene encodes CDR1 MNHEY and CDR2 SMNVEV (reference sequence). V gave up 0 bases and J gave up 11 bases; unmatched junction bases: 12. The specimen was cultured CD8+ T cells from PBMCs, collected from culture after CMV antigen stimulation. This clonotype was sampled from a human donor in good health (CMV status not recorded). Some clones in this sample may be carry-over from other donors' samples. The chain employs TRBV27 and TRBJ1-1; 7 bases are shared with TRBD1. CDR3 region: CASSLSPLTGLEAFF. The CDR3 nucleotides read TGTGCCAGCAGTTTATCCCCACTGACAGGGCTCGAGGCTTTCTTT.